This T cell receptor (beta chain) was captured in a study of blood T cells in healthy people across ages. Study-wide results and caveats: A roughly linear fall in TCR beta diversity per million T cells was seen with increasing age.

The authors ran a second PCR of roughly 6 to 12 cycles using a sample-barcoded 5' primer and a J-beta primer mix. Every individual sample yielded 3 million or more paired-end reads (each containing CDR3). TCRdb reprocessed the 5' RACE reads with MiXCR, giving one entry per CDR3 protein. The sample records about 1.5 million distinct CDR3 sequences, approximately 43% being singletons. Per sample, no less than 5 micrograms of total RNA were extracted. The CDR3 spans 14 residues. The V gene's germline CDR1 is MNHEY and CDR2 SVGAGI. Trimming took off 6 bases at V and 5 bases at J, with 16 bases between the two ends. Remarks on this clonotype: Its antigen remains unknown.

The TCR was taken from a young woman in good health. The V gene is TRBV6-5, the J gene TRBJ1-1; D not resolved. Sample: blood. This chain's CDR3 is CASSSDPPGTEAFF. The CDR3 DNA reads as TGTGCCAGCAGCAGTGACCCCCCGGGGACTGAAGCTTTCTTT.